A selection of T cell receptor beta chains follows, all from one sample in a study of blood T cell repertoires in COVID-19. The table came from immunoSEQ multiplex PCR; TCRdb's copy has only in-frame clones and leaves some out. The sample records more than 100,000 clones, approximately 89% being singletons. What was sequenced was peripheral blood. The receptors stem from a woman of 80 years or more in a cohort sampled during active COVID-19. Each CDR3 is given with its conserved first and last residue. A D gene is named only where the DNA matches it firmly. Clone size appears in some rows only: once, few, many, or a class for an expanded clone.

V gene	D gene	clone size	J gene	CDR3 protein	CDR3 DNA
TRBV29-1	NA	NA	TRBJ1-1	CSVTMATEAFF	TGCAGCGTTACGATGGCCACTGAAGCTTTCTTT
TRBV27	TRBD1	NA	TRBJ2-4	CASSSDRGHVAKNIQYF	TGTGCCAGCAGTTCGGACAGGGGGCATGTAGCCAAAAACATTCAGTACTTC
TRBV9	NA	NA	TRBJ2-7	CASSPQEFPYEQYF	TGTGCCAGCAGCCCCCAAGAGTTCCCCTACGAGCAGTACTTC
TRBV12-3/TRBV12-4	NA	NA	TRBJ1-1	CASSSTVRDEAFF	TGTGCCAGCAGTTCGACAGTCAGAGATGAAGCTTTCTTT
TRBV5-1	TRBD2	NA	TRBJ2-1	CASSLGGGGANEQFF	TGCGCCAGCAGCTTGGGTGGCGGGGGGGCCAATGAGCAGTTCTTC
TRBV28	NA	NA	TRBJ1-3	CASSLAQLHSVRGNTIYF	TGTGCCAGCAGTTTAGCACAGTTGCATTCAGTCCGTGGGAACACCATATATTTT
TRBV6-5	TRBD1	once	TRBJ2-1	CASLARDRSYNEQFF	TGTGCCAGCCTTGCCCGGGACAGATCCTACAATGAGCAGTTCTTC
TRBV4-2	TRBD1	NA	TRBJ1-6	CASSQDITRTGDSGSYNSPLHF	TGTGCCAGCAGCCAAGATATTACCCGGACAGGGGACTCCGGCTCCTATAATTCACCCCTCCACTTT
TRBV19	TRBD2	NA	TRBJ2-3	CASSLPGLAGRDTQYF	TGTGCCAGTAGTTTGCCGGGACTAGCGGGACGAGATACGCAGTATTTT
TRBV6-1	NA	NA	TRBJ1-1	CASSEAWGGGNTEAFF	TGTGCCAGCAGTGAAGCCTGGGGGGGAGGGAACACTGAAGCTTTCTTT
TRBV24-1	NA	NA	TRBJ1-2	CATSQTDNYGYTF	TGTGCCACCAGTCAGACAGATAACTATGGCTACACCTTC
TRBV4-2	NA	NA	TRBJ2-4	CASSQETALAKNIQYF	TGTGCCAGCAGCCAAGAGACAGCCCTAGCCAAAAACATTCAGTACTTC
TRBV7-9	NA	NA	TRBJ1-1	CASSLDSGNTEAFF	TGTGCCAGCAGCTTGGACAGTGGGAACACTGAAGCTTTCTTT
TRBV5-1	TRBD2	NA	TRBJ2-7	CASSLVASGSGEQYF	TGCGCCAGCAGCTTGGTGGCTAGCGGGAGCGGTGAGCAGTACTTC
TRBV5-1	TRBD2	NA	TRBJ2-7	CASSGGLAGGRRSYEQYF	TGCGCCAGCAGCGGAGGACTAGCGGGGGGGAGGAGATCCTACGAGCAGTACTTC
TRBV3-1/TRBV3-2	TRBD2	NA	TRBJ2-2	CASSQGTSGVTGELFF	TGTGCCAGCAGCCAAGGGACTAGCGGGGTCACCGGGGAGCTGTTTTTT
TRBV6-4	TRBD1	NA	TRBJ2-2	CASSIRDSGGELFF	TGTGCCAGCAGCATCCGGGACAGTGGCGGGGAGCTGTTTTTT
TRBV5-5	NA	NA	TRBJ1-1	CASSAGAVAPSEAFF	TGTGCCAGCAGCGCGGGGGCGGTGGCACCTTCTGAAGCTTTCTTT
TRBV5-8	TRBD1	NA	TRBJ1-5	CASSLEGAAFGPQHF	TGTGCCAGCAGCTTGGAGGGGGCGGCATTTGGGCCCCAGCATTTT
TRBV5-4	TRBD2	NA	TRBJ2-7	CASSGTKEVTSGYEQYF	TGTGCCAGCAGCGGGACTAAGGAGGTGACTAGCGGATACGAGCAGTACTTC
TRBV7-8	NA	NA	TRBJ2-1	CASSPSGQSNNEQFF	TGTGCCAGCAGCCCAAGCGGGCAATCTAACAATGAGCAGTTCTTC
TRBV10-2	TRBD2	NA	TRBJ2-1	CATRGGAGSSYNEQFF	TGCGCCACCCGCGGGGGGGCGGGTAGCTCCTACAATGAGCAGTTCTTC
TRBV9	NA	NA	TRBJ2-1	CASSARGGFYNEQFF	TGTGCCAGCAGCGCTCGTGGCGGGTTCTACAATGAGCAGTTCTTC
TRBV4-1	TRBD1	NA	TRBJ1-2	CASSQDWTGGTYGYTF	TGCGCCAGCAGCCAAGACTGGACAGGGGGCACCTATGGCTACACCTTC
TRBV4-2	TRBD2	NA	TRBJ2-1	CASSQVGLAGGVYNEQFF	TGTGCCAGCAGCCAAGTAGGTCTAGCGGGGGGGGTTTACAATGAGCAGTTCTTC
TRBV29-1	TRBD1	NA	TRBJ2-2	CTSRAQGVTGELFF	TGCACCAGCCGGGCCCAGGGGGTCACCGGGGAGCTGTTTTTT